One and the same sample provided the 2 T cell receptor beta chains below, sequenced in a study of OX40 agonist ivuxolimab in advanced cancers. Clones were read by immunoSEQ multiplex PCR, and TCRdb kept only the in-frame ones, dropping some. In the table there are about 64,000 clones, just under 85% of which are singletons. The source was CD4+ or CD8+ T cells sorted from blood, collected in a trial of the OX40 agonist ivuxolimab. The receptors stem from an adult with an advanced solid tumor such as melanoma, head and neck, liver or kidney cancer.

The chain combines TRBV7-9 with TRBJ2-5; the D gene is possibly TRBD1 (6 bases). This CDR3 contains 16 residues. The V end lost 5 bases, the J end lost 2 bases, and 18 bases lay between the germline ends. Per germline, CDR1 SEHNR and CDR2 FQNEAQ (reference sequence). The DNA for the CDR3 is TGTGCCAGCAGCCTAACAGGGTCTTTGGTACAAGAGACCCAGTACTTC. Translated: CASSLTGSLVQETQYF.

The chain joins TRBV5-6 to TRBJ1-2, with a weak D call TRBD1 (5 bases). V lost 5 bases and J 3 bases, leaving 14 bases between the germline ends. Germline V lookup: CDR1 SGHDT, CDR2 YYEEEE. This CDR3 is built from 14 residues. The CDR3 nucleotides read TGTGCCAGCAGTCGGGACCGCAGAGACTATGGCTACACCTTC. Translation gives CASSRDRRDYGYTF.